A single sample gave rise to the 9 T cell receptor beta chains below, sequenced in a study of blood T cell repertoires in COVID-19. TCRdb keeps only in-frame clones here, not all; method: immunoSEQ multiplex PCR. The table includes about 200,000 clones, 75% to 90% detected once. Sequencing was carried out using peripheral blood. These receptors originate from a man between 40 and 49 years old with acute or convalescent COVID-19.

The chain is built from TRBV7-2 and TRBJ2-5, with 11 bases that match TRBD2. The CDR3 consists of 15 residues. V lost 3 bases and J lost 6; bases outside the gene matches: 6. Germline values: CDR1 SGHTA, CDR2 FQGNSA. CDR3 nucleotide sequence: TGTGCCAGCAGCTTCGCCGGGACTAGCGGCCAGACCCAGTACTTC. This encodes CASSFAGTSGQTQYF.

The chain is built from TRBV7-2 and TRBJ1-1; the D is unclear. Germline V gene data show CDR1 as SGHTA and CDR2 as FQGNSA. V dropped 3 bases and J dropped 1 base, with 6 bases sitting between them. This CDR3 region has 13 residues. The CDR3 nucleotides are TGTGCCAGCAGCTTGCGACAGAACACTGAAGCTTTCTTT. This encodes CASSLRQNTEAFF.

The CDR3 spells CASSHRTSGMYNEQFF. The CDR3 bases are TGCGCCAGCAGCCATCGGACTAGCGGGATGTACAATGAGCAGTTCTTC. V usage is TRBV4-1 and J usage is TRBJ2-1; 12 positions match TRBD2. Germline lookup yields CDR1 MGHRA and CDR2 YSYEKL. V lost 3 bases and J lost 4; bases outside the gene matches: 4. This CDR3 is 16 amino acids long.

The CDR3 sequence: CAWKYNSYEQYF. The CDR3 DNA reads as TGTGCCTGGAAATACAATTCCTACGAGCAGTACTTC. This chain links TRBV30 with TRBJ2-7, with unresolved D. The CDR3 runs 12 residues. V was clipped by 4 bases and J by 1 base, with 8 bases between them. In germline, CDR1 is GTSNPN, CDR2 SVGIG (reference sequence).

The V gene is TRBV5-1, the J gene TRBJ2-7; the D is unclear. CDR3 size: 14 residues. CDR1 and CDR2 from the germline V gene are SGHRS and YFSETQ. V dropped 0 bases and J dropped 3 bases, with 10 bases sitting between them. Here the CDR3 DNA reads TGCGCCAGCAGCTTGGATCCAGGTCTCTACGAGCAGTACTTC. Its translation is CASSLDPGLYEQYF.

The CDR3 DNA reads TGTGCCAGCAGCCCCAAGGGCGGGAGTTACGAGCAGTACTTC. Protein: CASSPKGGSYEQYF. The chain employs TRBV7-9 and TRBJ2-7; 7 bases match TRBD2. This CDR3 is built from 14 residues. With V trimmed by 5 bases and J by 4 bases, 8 bases remained unmatched. CDR1 and CDR2 (germline): SEHNR, FQNEAQ (reference sequence).

This chain connects TRBV5-1 to TRBJ2-1; 8 positions agree with TRBD2. V gave up 2 bases and J gave up 10 bases; unmatched junction bases: 8. This CDR3 has 14 residues. Germline lookup yields CDR1 SGHRS and CDR2 YFSETQ. CDR3 loop: CASSFQAGAGEQFF. The CDR3 DNA follows: TGCGCCAGCAGCTTCCAAGCGGGAGCGGGGGAGCAGTTCTTC.

The CDR3 sequence: CASSIEHRSETQYF. The CDR3 DNA reads TGTGCCAGTAGTATAGAGCATCGGTCAGAGACCCAGTACTTC. The chain employs TRBV19 and TRBJ2-5, with D uncertain. Germline V gives CDR1 LNHDA, CDR2 SQIVND (reference sequence). There are 14 residues in the CDR3. Trimming took off 0 bases at V and 4 bases at J, with 9 bases between the two ends.

The chain links TRBV7-2 to TRBJ2-5; 8 positions match TRBD1. J was trimmed by 3 bases and V by 6 bases; bases with no gene match: 12. Germline CDR1 is SGHTA and CDR2 is FQGNSA. The CDR3 runs 16 residues. The CDR3 bases are TGTGCCAGCAGTCTTCAGAAAGCAGGGGGCGAAGAGACCCAGTACTTC. Its translation: CASSLQKAGGEETQYF.